This is a list of T cell receptor beta chains from one sample in a study of shared clonotypes between healthy human individuals. Clones were sequenced by immunoSEQ multiplex PCR, and TCRdb holds only the in-frame ones, with some missing. The table records some 2.1 million clones, roughly 94% of them present only once. Sequencing was carried out using naive CD8+ T cells sorted from blood. The receptors were sampled from a man aged 18 to 29 in good health. CDR3s leave out the opening cysteine and the closing phenylalanine or tryptophan.

v_gene	len	CDR3aa
TRBV6-5	13	ASSPSGSGYNEQF
TRBV6-1	15	ASSERGGGTNTGELF
TRBV7-9	11	ASIPGPINGYT
TRBV9	13	ASSAGADSTDTQY
TRBV30	12	AWSVTAGTETQY
TRBV5-6	11	ASSLGVAYEQY
TRBV9	10	ASSTGEQPQH
TRBV7-9	12	ASSTGLRDYEQY
TRBV11-2	11	ASSLNGFYEQY
TRBV9	12	ASSPQTGMHEQF
TRBV30	13	AWTAAGVSPETQY
TRBV5-6	11	ASSWDRHYEQY
TRBV13	13	ASSLEGGTKNIQY
TRBV25-1	11	ASSEWGTDTQY
TRBV5-4	10	ASSLKTSPLH
TRBV5-1	10	ASSLFGDTQY
TRBV19	12	ASSPSGAPNEQF
TRBV10-2	9	ASSEGQEQY
TRBV7-2	13	ASSNPKDVRYEQY
TRBV6-1	10	ASQGGIGEQY
TRBV10-1	9	AHRGRQPQH
TRBV11-2	12	ASSLGQGWDTIY
TRBV7-9	14	ASSLDGLPPGYGYT
TRBV7-8	13	ASSLSGSSYNEQF
TRBV6-6	12	ASRVVDPDYEQY
TRBV7-6	11	ASSLVAGGEQY
TRBV10-3	14	AIRGWDGPPGDTQY
TRBV27	15	ASSLSQGATYNSPLH
TRBV19	11	ASSADLEETQY
TRBV4-1	12	ASSQDLSSYEQY
TRBV18	11	ASSPPRTDNYT
TRBV27	11	ASSFSDAYEQY
TRBV6-5	13	ASSFSGDATGELF
TRBV4-1	14	ASSRPGQGAFQPQH
TRBV10-2	13	ASSETGQYTGELF
TRBV27	11	ASSWQHPNEQF
TRBV2	14	ASSEGAGEGTGELF
TRBV6-6	14	ASSYEGASYNSPLH
TRBV9	13	ASSVGDISTDTQY
TRBV6-5	13	ASSYRAAGTDTQY
TRBV28	12	ASETGGLYNEQF
TRBV5-1	12	ASSLEATAYEQY
TRBV4-3	11	ASSQDSEETQY
TRBV27	11	ASSVRTGGGYT
TRBV9	14	ASSVGLTGNYNEQF
TRBV7-9	14	ASSFEAGGTVDEQY